The present T cell receptor (beta chain) was sequenced within a study of shared clonotypes between healthy human individuals. Study information: Three plates each covered CD4 naive and memory; CD8 naive two, CD8 memory one.

To note about this clone: Its cognate antigen is unknown. This specimen includes other DNA sequences encoding the same CDR3.

V dropped 0 bases and J dropped 7 bases, with 7 bases sitting between them. Germline CDR1 is LGHNA and CDR2 is YSLEER. The CDR3 is made up of 13 amino acids. Findings and caveats of the study: Sequencing depth was a factor that was expected to affect clonotype sharing among donors.

Profiled with immunoSEQ multiplex PCR; TCRdb holds only in-frame clones, not every one. Of about 2.3 million clones in the sample, 85% to 95% were seen once. The sequence came from a man aged 18 to 30 in good health. Some clones in this sample may be carry-over from other donors' samples. Sequencing used naive CD4+ T cells from PBMCs. Specified subset: CD45RA+ positively selected. The gene calls are TRBV4-3 and TRBJ1-5; no definite D call. CDR3 residues: CASSQDLGQPQHF. For the CDR3, the DNA is TGCGCCAGCAGCCAAGATCTCGGGCAGCCCCAGCATTTT.